The entry below describes one T cell receptor beta chain. Its antigen is not identified. The data were obtained in a study of OX40 agonist ivuxolimab in advanced cancers. Study-level background: While on treatment, patients had intravenous ivuxolimab at 0.01 to 10 mg/kg every 2 weeks. Overall study findings and caveats: The study found among the lowest clonal expansion in partial responders at 0.1-3.0 mg/kg. Clonal expansion from baseline to week 6 occurred in both CD4+ and CD8+ T cells.

Profiling relied on immunoSEQ multiplex PCR, and the TCRdb table lists in-frame clones only, not all of them. The sample holds under 70,000 clones, more than 85% seen once. V lost 3 bases and J 5 bases, leaving 7 bases between the germline ends. The CDR3 has 11 amino acids. CDR1 SQVTM and CDR2 ANQGSEA come from the germline V gene. The chain couples TRBV29-1 to TRBJ2-5; D tentatively reads TRBD1 or TRBD2 (5 bases each). This sequence was found in an adult with an advanced solid tumor such as melanoma, head and neck, liver or kidney cancer. Material: CD4+ or CD8+ T cells sorted from blood, obtained in a trial of the OX40 agonist ivuxolimab. The CDR3 region has the DNA TGCAGCGTTGAGAGGGGTGAGACCCAGTACTTC. It codes for CSVERGETQYF.